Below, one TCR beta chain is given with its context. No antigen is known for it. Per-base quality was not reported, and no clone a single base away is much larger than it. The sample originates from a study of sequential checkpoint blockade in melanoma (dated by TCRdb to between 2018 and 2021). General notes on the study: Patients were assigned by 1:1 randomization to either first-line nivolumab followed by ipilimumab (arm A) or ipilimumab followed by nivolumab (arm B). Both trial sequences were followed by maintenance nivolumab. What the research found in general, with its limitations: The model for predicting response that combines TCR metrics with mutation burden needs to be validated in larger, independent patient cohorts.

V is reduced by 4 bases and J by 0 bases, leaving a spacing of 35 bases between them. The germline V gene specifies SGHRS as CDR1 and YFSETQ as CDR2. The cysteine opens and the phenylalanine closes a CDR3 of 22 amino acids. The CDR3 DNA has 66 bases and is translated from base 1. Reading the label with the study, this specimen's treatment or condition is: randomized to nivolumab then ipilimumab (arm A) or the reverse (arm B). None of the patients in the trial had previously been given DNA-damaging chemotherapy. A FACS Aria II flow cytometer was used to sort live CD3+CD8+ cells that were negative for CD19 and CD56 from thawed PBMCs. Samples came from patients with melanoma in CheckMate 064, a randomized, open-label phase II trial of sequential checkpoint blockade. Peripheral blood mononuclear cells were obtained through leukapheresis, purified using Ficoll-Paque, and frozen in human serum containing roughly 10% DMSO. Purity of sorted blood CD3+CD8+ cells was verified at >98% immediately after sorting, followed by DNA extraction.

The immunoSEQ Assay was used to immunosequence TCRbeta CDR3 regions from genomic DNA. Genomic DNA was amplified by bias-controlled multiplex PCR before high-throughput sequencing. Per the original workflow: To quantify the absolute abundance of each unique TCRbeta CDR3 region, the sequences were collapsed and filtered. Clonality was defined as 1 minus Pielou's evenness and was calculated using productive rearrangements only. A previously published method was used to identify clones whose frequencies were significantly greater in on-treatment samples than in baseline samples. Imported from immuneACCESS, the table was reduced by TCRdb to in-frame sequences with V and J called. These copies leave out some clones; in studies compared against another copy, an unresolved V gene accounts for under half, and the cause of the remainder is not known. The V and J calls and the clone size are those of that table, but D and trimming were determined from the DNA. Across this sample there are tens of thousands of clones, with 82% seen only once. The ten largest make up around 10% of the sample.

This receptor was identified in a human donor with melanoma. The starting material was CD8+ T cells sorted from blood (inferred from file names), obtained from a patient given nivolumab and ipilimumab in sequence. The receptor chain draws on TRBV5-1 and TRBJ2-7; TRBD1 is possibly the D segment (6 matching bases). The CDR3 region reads CASSRTDYRVTTVELSSYEQYF. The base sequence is TGCGCCAGCAGCCGTACAGACTACAGGGTGACTACTGTAGAACTCTCCTCCTACGAGCAGTACTTC.